The 29 T cell receptor beta chains given below trace back to one sample, sequenced in a study of T cell changes during pregnancy in multiple sclerosis. TCRdb's copy holds only in-frame clones and misses some; the assay was immunoSEQ multiplex PCR. This table has 40,000 to 50,000 clones, roughly 89% appearing once. Sequences were derived from CD4+ T cells from peripheral blood mononuclear cells, sampled in the first trimester of pregnancy. Every receptor here comes from a female donor with multiple sclerosis, enrolled in a pregnancy study.

The chain recombines TRBV7-3 with TRBJ2-2, with D maybe TRBD1 (7 bases). Germline values: CDR1 SGHTA, CDR2 FQGTGA. Trimming stripped 8 bases from V and 6 bases from J, with 16 bases between. CDR3 length: 14 residues. CDR3 amino acids: CASRIQGGAGELFF. CDR3 DNA sequence: TGTGCCAGCCGCATTCAGGGGGGAGCCGGGGAGCTGTTTTTT.

CDR3 nucleotide sequence: TGTGCCAGAGCCTGTGGGGAGTGCTCTGAAGCTTTCTTT. This encodes CARACGECSEAFF. The gene calls are TRBV19 and TRBJ1-1; D uncertain. Germline V gene lookup returns CDR1 LNHDA and CDR2 SQIVND (reference sequence). The CDR3 is made up of 13 amino acids. Trimming took off 9 bases at V and 6 bases at J, with 17 bases between the two ends. Based on the CDR3 plus reference TRBV19 and TRBJ1-1, the full variable domain is DGGITQSPKYLFRKEGQNVTLSCEQNLNHDAMYWYRQDPGQGLRLIYYSQIVNDFQKGDIAEGYSVSREKKESFPLTVTSAQKNPTAFYLCARACGECSEAFFGQGTRLTVV.

This clone was counted once. The chain recombines TRBV7-9 with TRBJ1-2, with D possibly being TRBD1 (6 bases). CDR1 SEHNR and CDR2 FQNEAQ come from the germline V gene (reference sequence). V lost 1 base and J 0 bases, leaving 9 bases between the germline ends. The CDR3 spans 15 residues. The chain's CDR3 is CASSLGQVANYGYTF. In DNA form, the CDR3 reads TGTGCCAGCAGCTTAGGACAGGTAGCTAACTATGGCTACACCTTC. The whole variable domain, remainder taken from reference TRBV7-9 and TRBJ1-2, is DTGVSQNPRHKITKRGQNVTFRCDPISEHNRLYWYRQTLGQGPEFLTYFQNEAQLEKSRLLSDRFSAERPKGSFSTLEIQRTEQGDSAMYLCASSLGQVANYGYTFGSGTRLTVV.

The genes are TRBV28 and TRBJ2-3; the match to TRBD2 covers 12 bases. The CDR3 is made up of 15 amino acids. Germline CDR1 is MDHEN and CDR2 is SYDVKM. Trimming removed 7 bases from V and 11 bases from J; junction bases left unmatched: 13. The CDR3 reads CASTLTSGSVSEQYF. Written as DNA, the CDR3 is TGTGCCAGCACCCTGACTAGCGGGAGTGTGAGTGAGCAGTATTTT.

This clone showed up just a few times. The CDR3 sequence is CASSLGRGTGNTEAFF. CDR3 nucleotides: TGCGCCAGCAGCTTGGGTCGCGGGACAGGGAACACTGAAGCTTTCTTT. The chain is built from TRBV5-1 and TRBJ1-1; 8 bases fit TRBD1. Germline loops: CDR1 SGHRS, CDR2 YFSETQ. The CDR3 runs to 16 residues. Trimming at V came to 0 bases and at J to 1 base, leaving 5 bases not matched to a gene.

V gene TRBV16 combines with J gene TRBJ2-7; D is perhaps TRBD1 (5 bases). V shed 1 base and J shed 1 base, with 8 bases lying between them. Germline-derived CDR1 and CDR2 are KGHSY and FQNENV. This CDR3 comprises 14 residues. The CDR3 loop is CASSQLDKSYEQYF. The CDR3 DNA follows: TGTGCCAGCAGCCAATTGGACAAGTCCTACGAGCAGTACTTC. Based on the CDR3 plus reference TRBV16 and TRBJ2-7, the full variable domain is GEEVAQTPKHLVRGEGQKAKLYCAPIKGHSYVFWYQQVLKNEFKFLISFQNENVFDETGMPKERFSAKCLPNSPCSLEIQATKLEDSAVYFCASSQLDKSYEQYFGPGTRLTVT.

This sequence joins TRBV29-1 and TRBJ2-7; 7 positions agree with TRBD1. This CDR3 contains 13 residues. V shed 6 bases, J shed 0 bases, and the junction held 5 bases outside the gene matches. Germline V gene lookup returns CDR1 SQVTM and CDR2 ANQGSEA. The CDR3 DNA follows: TGCAGCGTGATCGGGACAGACTCCTACGAGCAGTACTTC. Translated, it gives CSVIGTDSYEQYF.

The rearrangement uses TRBV27 and TRBJ2-5; 8 bases fit TRBD2. This CDR3 comprises 14 residues. Germline CDR1 and CDR2: MNHEY and SMNVEV (reference sequence). V lost 3 bases to trimming and J lost 3 bases; unmatched junction nucleotides: 3. The DNA of the CDR3 is TGTGCCAGCAGTTTCTCGGGGGGGGAAGAGACCCAGTACTTC. This sequence encodes CASSFSGGEETQYF.

V is TRBV2 and J is TRBJ2-2, with 15 bases that match TRBD2. Germline trimming cut 6 bases from V and 6 bases from J; bases unmatched to any gene: 2. The CDR3 spans 15 residues. Germline values: CDR1 SNHLY, CDR2 FYNNEI. CDR3 bases: TGTGCCAGCAGACGGACTAGCGGGAGGGCCGGGGAGCTGTTTTTT. Translating gives CASRRTSGRAGELFF.

V usage is TRBV29-1 and J usage is TRBJ2-7, with D tentatively TRBD1 (6 bases). This CDR3 comprises 13 residues. Looked up from germline, CDR1 is SQVTM and CDR2 is ANQGSEA. V was shortened by 1 base and J by 4 bases, with 11 bases between the two germline ends. The DNA of the CDR3 is TGCAGCGTTGAAGGCCCTAGGGGGTACGAGCAGTACTTC. Translating gives CSVEGPRGYEQYF.

The J gene is TRBJ2-3, the V gene TRBV28, with D perhaps TRBD2 (5 bases). Germline loops: CDR1 MDHEN, CDR2 SYDVKM. Deletions cut 6 bases from V and 0 bases from J, with 25 bases between. The CDR3 loop spans 19 amino acids. The CDR3 reads CASSSFSSWAEASTDTQYF. As DNA, the CDR3 is TGTGCCAGCAGCTCTTTCTCGAGCTGGGCGGAGGCTAGCACAGATACGCAGTATTTT.

The V gene is TRBV5-1, the J gene TRBJ1-2, with D hard to call. The CDR3 runs 14 residues. Per germline, CDR1 SGHRS and CDR2 YFSETQ. V was pared by 0 bases and J by 4 bases, with 10 bases between. The CDR3 DNA reads TGCGCCAGCAGCTTGGTGGTCGACTCCTATGGCTACACCTTC. Translating it yields CASSLVVDSYGYTF.

The CDR3 region has the DNA TGTGCCTGGAGTGTACGTCGGACTAGCGCGAAGACGGAGTACTTC. Translation: CAWSVRRTSAKTEYF. The V gene is TRBV30, the J gene TRBJ2-7, with 9 bases matching TRBD2. The CDR3 covers 15 residues. Trimming removed 0 bases from V and 11 bases from J; junction bases left unmatched: 14. The germline gives CDR1 GTSNPN, CDR2 SVGIG (reference sequence).

The rearrangement joins TRBV28 to TRBJ1-1, with a possible D match to TRBD1 (5 bases). The ends were cut back, 6 bases at V and 0 bases at J, with 11 bases in the middle. Germline values: CDR1 MDHEN, CDR2 SYDVKM. This CDR3 is built from 14 residues. The CDR3 here is CASSLTEMNTEAFF. The CDR3 DNA follows: TGTGCCAGCAGCCTGACAGAGATGAACACTGAAGCTTTCTTT. The full variable domain, in which reference TRBV28 and TRBJ1-1 provide the parts outside the CDR3, is DVKVTQSSRYLVKRTGEKVFLECVQDMDHENMFWYRQDPGLGLRLIYFSYDVKMKEKGDIPEGYSVSREKKERFSLILESASTNQTSMYLCASSLTEMNTEAFFGQGTRLTVV.

This chain uses TRBV29-1 with TRBJ2-3; 12 bases line up with TRBD2. This CDR3 is built from 15 residues. Germline trimming cut 1 base from V and 7 bases from J; bases unmatched to any gene: 6. Germline CDR1 reads SQVTM; CDR2 reads ANQGSEA. The CDR3 spells CSVEVLAGGPNTQYF. CDR3 nucleotide sequence: TGCAGCGTTGAAGTCCTAGCGGGAGGGCCAAATACGCAGTATTTT.

The chain combines TRBV18 with TRBJ1-2; maybe TRBD1 (5 bases). Trimming removed 3 bases at V and 4 bases at J, with 21 bases between. This CDR3 has 17 residues. Germline V gives CDR1 KGHSH, CDR2 LQKENI. CDR3 coding DNA: TGTGCCAGCTCACCTTTCGAAGGACCCGACCAGGGCTATGGCTACACCTTC. It specifies CASSPFEGPDQGYGYTF. The variable domain in full, completed from reference TRBV18 and TRBJ1-2, reads NAGVMQNPRHLVRRRGQEARLRCSPMKGHSHVYWYRQLPEEGLKFMVYLQKENIIDESGMPKERFSAEFPKEGPSILRIQQVVRGDSAAYFCASSPFEGPDQGYGYTFGSGTRLTVV.

The rearrangement links TRBV19 to TRBJ1-1, with a tentative D call TRBD1 (6 bases). CDR1 is LNHDA, CDR2 SQIVND, per germline (reference sequence). The V end was cut by 4 bases, the J end by 5 bases, with 11 bases between. CDR3 length: 13 residues. The CDR3 protein is CASSTQGWTEAFF. As DNA, the CDR3 is TGTGCCAGTAGTACACAGGGTTGGACTGAAGCTTTCTTT. The full variable domain, in which reference TRBV19 and TRBJ1-1 provide the parts outside the CDR3, is DGGITQSPKYLFRKEGQNVTLSCEQNLNHDAMYWYRQDPGQGLRLIYYSQIVNDFQKGDIAEGYSVSREKKESFPLTVTSAQKNPTAFYLCASSTQGWTEAFFGQGTRLTVV.

The CDR3 spells CASSLDSTGNTEAFF. For the CDR3, the DNA is TGTGCCAGCAGCCTGGACAGCACCGGGAACACTGAAGCTTTCTTT. V usage is TRBV5-4 and J usage is TRBJ1-1, with TRBD1 as a possible D gene (6 bases). Germline loops: CDR1 SGHNT, CDR2 YYREEE (reference sequence). V was clipped by 4 bases and J by 1 base, with 14 bases between them. There are 15 residues in the CDR3.

This chain uses TRBV6-1 with TRBJ2-7; possibly TRBD2 for D (5 bases). The germline gives CDR1 MNHNS, CDR2 SASEGT. CDR3 length: 14 residues. With 2 bases removed from V and 1 base from J, the gap between germline ends came to 9 bases. The CDR3 DNA follows: TGTGCCAGCAGTGAAAGGACTTTTTCCTACGAGCAGTACTTC. Its translation is CASSERTFSYEQYF.

The chain couples TRBV18 to TRBJ1-3; D not certain. The germline V gene encodes CDR1 KGHSH and CDR2 LQKENI. CDR3 length: 16 amino acids. V lost 1 base to trimming and J lost 4 bases, with 14 bases between them. The CDR3 here is CASSPHDTEFGNTIYF. The CDR3 DNA is TGTGCCAGCTCACCACACGACACAGAGTTCGGAAACACCATATATTTT. Based on the CDR3 plus reference TRBV18 and TRBJ1-3, the full variable domain is NAGVMQNPRHLVRRRGQEARLRCSPMKGHSHVYWYRQLPEEGLKFMVYLQKENIIDESGMPKERFSAEFPKEGPSILRIQQVVRGDSAAYFCASSPHDTEFGNTIYFGEGSWLTVV.

The chain employs TRBV28 and TRBJ2-7; weak D call: TRBD2 (6 bases). Trimming stripped 1 base from V and 7 bases from J, with 14 bases between. Germline loops: CDR1 MDHEN, CDR2 SYDVKM. The CDR3 totals 14 residues. The CDR3 region is CASSLSAGSREQYF. The CDR3 DNA sequence: TGTGCCAGCAGTTTATCTGCGGGATCTAGGGAGCAGTACTTC.

This sequence joins TRBV5-5 and TRBJ2-7; perhaps TRBD2 as D (5 bases). The CDR3 length is 15 residues. CDR1 is SGHKS and CDR2 is YYEKEE in the germline V gene (reference sequence). Trimming cost V 4 bases and J 0 bases, with 14 bases left between them. CDR3 loop: CASSPQRTDSYEQYF. The CDR3 DNA reads TGTGCCAGCAGCCCGCAGAGGACTGACTCCTACGAGCAGTACTTC.

J is TRBJ2-7 and V is TRBV18; D possibly corresponds to TRBD2 (6 bases). Trimming shortened V by 2 bases and J by 4 bases, and 12 bases separated the two germline ends. The CDR3 length is 14 residues. Per the germline V gene, CDR1 is KGHSH and CDR2 is LQKENI. CDR3 protein: CASSPGSGGYEQYF. In DNA form, the CDR3 reads TGTGCCAGCTCACCAGGATCCGGGGGATACGAGCAGTACTTC.

The chain is built from TRBV7-9 and TRBJ1-1, with D maybe TRBD1 (6 bases). The CDR3 consists of 13 residues. Trimming removed 5 bases at V and 1 base at J, with 8 bases between. Germline CDR1 is SEHNR and CDR2 is FQNEAQ (reference sequence). The CDR3 coding sequence is TGTGCCAGCAGCGGACAGAAGAACACTGAAGCTTTCTTT. This gives the protein CASSGQKNTEAFF.

The gene calls are TRBV9 and TRBJ2-3, with 10 bases lining up with TRBD2. There are 17 residues in the CDR3. Germline-derived CDR1 and CDR2 are SGDLS and YYNGEE. J gave up 6 bases and V 0 bases, and 10 bases lay outside the gene matches. CDR3 protein: CASSVAPAGGPGDTQYF. The CDR3 bases are TGTGCCAGCAGCGTAGCTCCAGCGGGAGGGCCAGGGGATACGCAGTATTTT.

Note on this clone: Other DNA sequences within the sample encode an identical CDR3. This chain joins TRBV5-1 and TRBJ2-1; no definite D call. V was trimmed by 0 bases and J by 2 bases, leaving 9 bases between them. This CDR3 is built from 15 residues. Germline V CDR1 and CDR2: SGHRS, YFSETQ. This CDR3 is CASSLESTPYNEQFF. DNA of the CDR3: TGCGCCAGCAGCTTGGAGTCTACTCCCTACAATGAGCAGTTCTTC.

V and J are TRBV18 and TRBJ2-5, with unresolved D. Trimming cost V 3 bases and J 3 bases, with 5 bases left between them. This CDR3 is 12 amino acids long. Germline loops: CDR1 KGHSH, CDR2 LQKENI. The CDR3 reads CASSPYEETQYF. CDR3 bases: TGTGCCAGCTCACCGTATGAAGAGACCCAGTACTTC.

The genes are TRBV30 and TRBJ2-7, with TRBD1 matching 7 bases. Germline CDR1 and CDR2: GTSNPN and SVGIG (reference sequence). Trimming cost V 8 bases and J 2 bases; bases outside gene matches: 6. The CDR3 is made up of 12 amino acids. CDR3 DNA: TGTGCCGCGGCCGGGACAGCCTACGAGCAGTACTTC. Its protein is CAAAGTAYEQYF.

This clone has only a few counts. The genes are TRBV30 and TRBJ1-1, with D unresolved. V lost 1 base and J lost 2, with 8 bases in between. The CDR3 extends over 13 amino acids. CDR1 is GTSNPN and CDR2 is SVGIG in the germline V gene (reference sequence). CDR3: CAWSDQANTEAFF. The DNA of the CDR3 is TGTGCCTGGAGTGATCAAGCAAACACTGAAGCTTTCTTT.